This T cell receptor (beta chain) was sequenced for a study of blood T cell repertoires in COVID-19. The assay was immunoSEQ multiplex PCR, and TCRdb's table has in-frame clones only and misses some. The sample records about 64,000 clones, more than 75% being singletons. Germline V CDR1 and CDR2: KGHSH, LQKENI. The V end lost 4 bases, the J end lost 5 bases, and 8 bases lay between the germline ends. The CDR3 is made up of 13 amino acids. The V and J genes are TRBV18 and TRBJ1-4; the D gene is possibly TRBD1 (6 bases). Sequencing was done on a sample of peripheral blood. The clonotype originates from a man in his fifties with active COVID-19. CDR3 loop: CASSQGVNEKLFF. CDR3 sequence (DNA): TGTGCCAGCTCACAGGGGGTGAATGAAAAACTGTTTTTT.